This passage covers 13 T cell receptor beta chains from one sample sequenced in a study of shared clonotypes between healthy human individuals. Repertoires were generated with immunoSEQ multiplex PCR, while TCRdb's copy carries only in-frame clones and drops some. Of roughly 720,000 clones listed, about 92% are singletons. The sequencing sample was made of memory CD8+ T cells from PBMCs. This sample's subset: CD45RO+ cells pooled with CCR7-negative TemRA cells. The receptors come from a young man in good health. Some clones in this sample may be carry-over from other donors' samples.

The rearrangement joins TRBV7-9 to TRBJ1-2; tentatively, D is TRBD1 (5 bases). Trimming shortened V by 7 bases and J by 5 bases, and 8 bases separated the two germline ends. Germline loops: CDR1 SEHNR, CDR2 FQNEAQ (reference sequence). CDR3 length: 11 amino acids. CDR3: CASNSGYGYTF. In DNA, the CDR3 is TGTGCCAGCAACTCAGGGTATGGCTACACCTTC.

CDR3 protein: CASSESGRMSYEQYF. The DNA for the CDR3 is TGTGCCAGTAGTGAAAGCGGGAGGATGTCCTACGAGCAGTACTTC. The chain joins TRBV19 to TRBJ2-7, with 9 bases matching TRBD2. The CDR3 has 15 residues. V was pared by 5 bases and J by 1 base, with 6 bases of the junction left unmatched. CDR1 and CDR2 (germline): LNHDA, SQIVND (reference sequence).

The gene calls are TRBV9 and TRBJ2-1; unclear D gene. Germline CDR1 SGDLS, CDR2 YYNGEE. The V end lost 3 bases, the J end lost 0 bases, and 10 bases lay between the germline ends. This CDR3 contains 15 residues. The CDR3 DNA is TGTGCCAGCAGCGCCTACTCCCGCTCCTACAATGAGCAGTTCTTC. Protein sequence: CASSAYSRSYNEQFF.

The chain has TRBV6-1 and TRBJ1-2; a possible D gene is TRBD1 (5 bases). Germline assignment: CDR1 MNHNS and CDR2 SASEGT. There are 16 residues in the CDR3. The germline V and J ends were trimmed by 0 bases and 4 bases, with 15 bases remaining between them. CDR3 bases: TGTGCCAGCAGTGAAGCGGCGGGGCAGGGTGGCTATGGCTACACCTTC. Amino acid sequence: CASSEAAGQGGYGYTF.

The V and J genes are TRBV30 and TRBJ1-3; D remains ambiguous. Trimming removed 4 bases at V and 0 bases at J, with 10 bases between. This CDR3 is 14 amino acids long. Germline CDR1 GTSNPN, CDR2 SVGIG (reference sequence). CDR3 residues: CAWIRLGSGNTIYF. The DNA of the CDR3 is TGTGCCTGGATAAGGCTTGGCTCTGGAAACACCATATATTTT.

This clone was seen a single time. The chain employs TRBV30 and TRBJ2-3; TRBD1 matches at 7 bases. The germline V gene encodes CDR1 GTSNPN and CDR2 SVGIG (reference sequence). The ends lost 0 bases at V and 4 bases at J; junction bases unmatched: 7. The CDR3 covers 15 residues. The CDR3 loop is CAWSVGQGDADTQYF. For the CDR3, the DNA is TGTGCCTGGAGTGTAGGGCAGGGGGACGCAGATACGCAGTATTTT.

This clone was observed a handful of times. The rearrangement links TRBV6-5 to TRBJ2-1; 9 bases line up with TRBD2. Germline loops: CDR1 MNHEY, CDR2 SVGAGI. The CDR3 extends over 14 amino acids. Unmatched junction bases numbered 8, after V lost 6 bases and J lost 8 bases. CDR3 amino acids: CASRNSGSDDEQFF. The CDR3, as DNA: TGTGCCAGCAGAAATAGCGGGAGCGACGATGAGCAGTTCTTC.

The DNA for the CDR3 is TGTGCCAGCAGCCCTGAAAGTAGGGGCGCTAGGGTCTACGAGCAGTACTTC. As protein: CASSPESRGARVYEQYF. The J gene is TRBJ2-7, the V gene TRBV7-6, with D tentatively TRBD1 (5 bases). The CDR3 is 17 residues long. The V gene's germline CDR1 is SGHVS and CDR2 FNYEAQ. V lost 5 bases, J lost 3 bases, and 23 bases lay in between. The full variable domain, rest sourced from reference TRBV7-6 and TRBJ2-7, is GAGVSQSPRYKVTKRGQDVALRCDPISGHVSLYWYRQALGQGPEFLTYFNYEAQQDKSGLPNDRFSAERPEGSISTLTIQRTEQRDSAMYRCASSPESRGARVYEQYFGPGTRLTVT.

The table lists this clone with a count of one. This chain joins TRBV11-2 and TRBJ1-4; TRBD1 aligns across 10 bases. Trimming cost V 3 bases and J 3 bases; bases outside gene matches: 7. CDR1 is SGHAT and CDR2 is FQNNGV in the germline V gene. This CDR3 region has 17 residues. For the CDR3, the DNA is TGTGCCAGCAGCTTTGACAGGGGGCCTGTCGCTAATGAAAAACTGTTTTTT. Protein sequence: CASSFDRGPVANEKLFF.

J is TRBJ1-2 and V is TRBV7-9, with D hard to call. This CDR3 spans 13 amino acids. Trimming took 3 bases from V and 3 from J, leaving 8 bases between them. Germline CDR1 and CDR2: SEHNR and FQNEAQ (reference sequence). The CDR3 loop reads CASSFNAHYGYTF. In DNA form, the CDR3 reads TGTGCCAGCAGCTTCAACGCCCACTATGGCTACACCTTC.

V is TRBV29-1 and J is TRBJ2-3; TRBD2 might be the D (5 bases). Trimming removed 7 bases at V and 2 bases at J, with 13 bases between. The CDR3 totals 13 residues. Per germline, CDR1 SQVTM and CDR2 ANQGSEA. The CDR3 sequence is CSAVTGFTDTQYF. CDR3 in DNA: TGCAGCGCCGTCACGGGGTTCACAGATACGCAGTATTTT.

This clone appeared once. The chain recombines TRBV4-2 with TRBJ1-2, with D perhaps TRBD1 (6 bases). CDR1 is LGHNA, CDR2 YNFKEQ, per germline. This CDR3 is built from 14 residues. V was shortened by 1 base and J by 2 bases, with 8 bases between the two germline ends. CDR3 DNA sequence: TGTGCCAGCAGCCAAGCAGGGGCCAACTATGGCTACACCTTC. It translates to CASSQAGANYGYTF.

This chain links TRBV28 with TRBJ2-3; 7 bases align to TRBD2. After removal of 3 bases from V and 3 bases from J, the junction contained 6 bases not matched to a gene. Germline CDR1 and CDR2: MDHEN and SYDVKM. The CDR3 is made up of 15 amino acids. The CDR3 region is CASSFGGRVTDTQYF. The DNA for the CDR3 is TGTGCCAGCAGTTTTGGGGGGAGGGTGACAGATACGCAGTATTTT.